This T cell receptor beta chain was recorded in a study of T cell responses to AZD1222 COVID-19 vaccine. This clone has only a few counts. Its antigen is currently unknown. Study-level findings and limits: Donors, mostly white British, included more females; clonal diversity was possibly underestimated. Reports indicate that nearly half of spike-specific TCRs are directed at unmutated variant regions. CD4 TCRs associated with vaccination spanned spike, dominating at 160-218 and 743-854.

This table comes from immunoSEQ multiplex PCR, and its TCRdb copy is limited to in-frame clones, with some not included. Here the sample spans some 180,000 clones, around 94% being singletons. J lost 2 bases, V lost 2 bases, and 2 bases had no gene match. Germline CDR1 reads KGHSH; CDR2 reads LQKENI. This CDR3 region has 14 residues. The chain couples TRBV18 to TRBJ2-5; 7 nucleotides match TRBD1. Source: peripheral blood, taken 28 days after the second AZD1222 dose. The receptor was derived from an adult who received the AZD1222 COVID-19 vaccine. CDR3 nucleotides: TGTGCCAGCTCACCATTGGGACAGCAAGAGACCCAGTACTTC. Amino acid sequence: CASSPLGQQETQYF.